The 25 T cell receptor beta chains in this list originate from one sample, sequenced in a study of shared clonotypes between healthy human individuals. Naive CD8 cells lacked CD45RO and underwent positive selection for CCR7, leaving out terminally differentiated effector memory CD45RA+ cells. Using immunoSEQ multiplex PCR, the repertoire was profiled, and TCRdb retains in-frame clones only, with some absent. The sample has over 750,000 clones; about 97% are singletons. Sequencing was carried out using naive CD8+ T cells sorted from blood. The receptors shown here come from a man aged 25-45 years in good health.

V gene TRBV5-1 combines with J gene TRBJ1-1; 9 bases are shared with TRBD1. V gave up 6 bases and J gave up 0 bases; unmatched junction bases: 12. This CDR3 is 17 amino acids long. Per germline, CDR1 SGHRS and CDR2 YFSETQ. The CDR3 spells CASTPGWDRDMNTEAFF. CDR3 bases: TGCGCCAGCACCCCAGGATGGGACAGGGATATGAACACTGAAGCTTTCTTT.

The chain employs TRBV14 and TRBJ2-3, with D maybe TRBD2 (5 bases). The CDR3 is 16 residues long. The germline gives CDR1 SGHDN, CDR2 FVKESK. V was trimmed by 3 bases and J by 2 bases, leaving 15 bases between them. For the CDR3, the DNA is TGTGCCAGCAGCCAGCCAGACGGAGGCTTCACAGATACGCAGTATTTT. Amino acid sequence: CASSQPDGGFTDTQYF.

The chain links TRBV28 to TRBJ2-1; D is possibly TRBD1 (6 bases). This CDR3 contains 11 residues. In germline, CDR1 is MDHEN, CDR2 SYDVKM. With 5 bases removed from V and 10 bases from J, the gap between germline ends came to 9 bases. The CDR3 nucleotides are TGTGCCAGCAGTAGAGGGACAGAGCAGTTCTTC. It specifies CASSRGTEQFF. Drawing the rest from reference TRBV28 and TRBJ2-1, the complete variable domain is DVKVTQSSRYLVKRTGEKVFLECVQDMDHENMFWYRQDPGLGLRLIYFSYDVKMKEKGDIPEGYSVSREKKERFSLILESASTNQTSMYLCASSRGTEQFFGPGTRLTVL.

The chain carries TRBV6-5 and TRBJ2-3; the D call may be TRBD1 or TRBD2 (6 bases each). CDR3 length: 15 residues. Germline loops: CDR1 MNHEY, CDR2 SVGAGI. Trimming left V 0 bases short and J 15 bases short, with 22 bases between. Here the CDR3 DNA reads TGTGCCAGCAGTTACTCGGGGGCCTCCGGGAGTGGTGTCTATTTT. Amino acids: CASSYSGASGSGVYF.

CDR3 coding DNA: TGTGCCAGTAGTCCTTTTCAACAGGGAGGCACAGATACGCAGTATTTT. This sequence encodes CASSPFQQGGTDTQYF. The V call is TRBV19, the J call TRBJ2-3; TRBD1 is a possible D gene (6 bases). The length of the CDR3 is 16 residues. Trimming removed 5 bases from V and 1 base from J, with 16 bases in between. CDR1 is LNHDA, CDR2 SQIVND, per germline (reference sequence).

V gene TRBV27 combines with J gene TRBJ2-3; 8 nucleotides line up with TRBD1. Germline values: CDR1 MNHEY, CDR2 SMNVEV (reference sequence). Trimming took 5 bases from V and 3 from J; bases not matched to a gene: 4. CDR3 length: 14 amino acids. CDR3 nucleotides: TGTGCCAGCAGTATTCAGGGGGCAACAGATACGCAGTATTTT. It translates to CASSIQGATDTQYF.

This clone has only one observation. The rearrangement uses TRBV9 and TRBJ2-3; 8 bases are shared with TRBD1. The germline gives CDR1 SGDLS, CDR2 YYNGEE. J gave up 9 bases and V 3 bases, and 3 bases lay outside the gene matches. This CDR3 spans 12 amino acids. The CDR3 loop reads CASSGGQGTQYF. CDR3 bases: TGTGCCAGCAGCGGAGGACAGGGCACGCAGTATTTT.

The V call is TRBV9, the J call TRBJ1-1, with D uncertain. The germline CDR1 and CDR2 sequences are SGDLS and YYNGEE. The CDR3 contains 14 residues. The V gene lost 4 bases and the J gene lost 0 bases, with 10 bases spanning the gap. For the CDR3, the DNA is TGTGCCAGCAGCTTAGGAGTGGTGAACACTGAAGCTTTCTTT. Translating gives CASSLGVVNTEAFF. The full variable domain, in which reference TRBV9 and TRBJ1-1 provide the parts outside the CDR3, is DSGVTQTPKHLITATGQRVTLRCSPRSGDLSVYWYQQSLDQGLQFLIQYYNGEERAKGNILERFSAQQFPDLHSELNLSSLELGDSALYFCASSLGVVNTEAFFGQGTRLTVV.

The chain uses TRBV7-9 and TRBJ2-2; D is possibly TRBD1 or TRBD2 (5 bases each). CDR3 size: 16 residues. The V end was cut by 5 bases, the J end by 3 bases, with 16 bases between. Germline CDR1 and CDR2: SEHNR and FQNEAQ (reference sequence). DNA for the CDR3: TGTGCCAGCAGCATTATAGCGAAAGGGGACACCGGGGAGCTGTTTTTT. This sequence encodes CASSIIAKGDTGELFF. Variable domain in full (rest from reference TRBV7-9 and TRBJ2-2): DTGVSQNPRHKITKRGQNVTFRCDPISEHNRLYWYRQTLGQGPEFLTYFQNEAQLEKSRLLSDRFSAERPKGSFSTLEIQRTEQGDSAMYLCASSIIAKGDTGELFFGEGSRLTVL.

The chain uses TRBV28 and TRBJ1-4; D is ambiguous. This CDR3 comprises 11 residues. Trimming took off 6 bases at V and 12 bases at J, with 11 bases between the two ends. Germline-derived CDR1 and CDR2 are MDHEN and SYDVKM. CDR3 in amino acids: CASSIERELFF. CDR3 coding DNA: TGTGCCAGCAGCATAGAGAGGGAACTGTTTTTT.

The chain couples TRBV10-3 to TRBJ2-7; the D gene is possibly TRBD2 (7 bases). Germline V gives CDR1 ENHRY, CDR2 SYGVKD. V lost 4 bases, J lost 5 bases, and 15 bases lay in between. CDR3 length: 14 residues. This CDR3 reads CAISGEGGLDEQYF. In DNA form, the CDR3 reads TGTGCCATCAGTGGGGAGGGGGGTTTGGACGAGCAGTACTTC.

The gene calls are TRBV7-8 and TRBJ2-3; 13 bases are shared with TRBD2. The CDR3 extends over 15 amino acids. Germline lookup yields CDR1 SGHVS and CDR2 FQNEAQ. V lost 7 bases, J lost 6 bases, and 7 bases stayed unmatched. The CDR3 coding sequence is TGTGCCAGCACCTGGACTAGCGGGAGTGGGGATACGCAGTATTTT. It yields the protein CASTWTSGSGDTQYF.

This chain links TRBV7-6 with TRBJ2-5, with 10 bases aligning to TRBD2. Germline assignment: CDR1 SGHVS and CDR2 FNYEAQ. CDR3 size: 17 residues. Unmatched junction bases numbered 10, after V lost 1 base and J lost 5 bases. CDR3 bases: TGTGCCAGCAGCTTAGGCACCACTAGCGGGATAGGTGAGACCCAGTACTTC. Encoded protein: CASSLGTTSGIGETQYF.

The chain combines TRBV7-2 with TRBJ1-5; D is perhaps TRBD1 (6 bases). The germline V gene encodes CDR1 SGHTA and CDR2 FQGNSA. The CDR3 is 17 amino acids. V shed 5 bases and J shed 5 bases, with 22 bases lying between them. CDR3 DNA sequence: TGTGCCAGCAGCCTCCCCTTCGGGGGGCGAGGGGATCAGCCCCAGCATTTT. Its translation: CASSLPFGGRGDQPQHF.

The CDR3 coding sequence is TGTGCCACCAGCAGAGGGACGGGCCTTACCTACGAGCAGTACTTC. Amino acids: CATSRGTGLTYEQYF. The chain joins TRBV15 to TRBJ2-7; D unclear. Between the trimmed V and J ends, which lost 1 base and 2 bases, there was a span of 12 bases. CDR1 and CDR2 (germline): LNHNV, YYDKDF (reference sequence). The length of the CDR3 is 15 residues.

The chain is built from TRBV4-1 and TRBJ2-7; 8 nucleotides line up with TRBD1. J lost 0 bases, V lost 3 bases, and 4 bases had no gene match. Germline V gene data show CDR1 as MGHRA and CDR2 as YSYEKL. This CDR3 has 15 residues. For the CDR3, the DNA is TGCGCCAGCAGCCACCCCGGGACAGGCTCCTACGAGCAGTACTTC. This encodes CASSHPGTGSYEQYF.

This rearrangement joins TRBV28 to TRBJ1-2; D not certain. This CDR3 is 11 amino acids long. Trimming removed 3 bases from V and 10 bases from J, with 9 bases in between. CDR1 MDHEN and CDR2 SYDVKM come from the germline V gene. The CDR3 DNA sequence: TGTGCCAGCAGTTTCTGGCTCTTCTACACCTTC. Its translation is CASSFWLFYTF.

V is TRBV28 and J is TRBJ2-7, with 7 positions matching TRBD1. V was clipped by 5 bases and J by 5 bases; unmatched bases: 9. CDR1 is MDHEN and CDR2 is SYDVKM in the germline V gene. This CDR3 comprises 14 residues. DNA for the CDR3: TGTGCCAGCAGTGTTGACAGGGCAAGCGACGAGCAGTACTTC. Protein: CASSVDRASDEQYF.

This rearrangement joins TRBV28 to TRBJ2-7; no reliable D call. The CDR3 is made up of 13 amino acids. Germline V gene data show CDR1 as MDHEN and CDR2 as SYDVKM. V was pared by 5 bases and J by 2 bases, with 10 bases between. The CDR3 DNA reads TGTGCCAGCAGTCCCGCCAATCCCTACGAGCAGTACTTC. It is translated as CASSPANPYEQYF. Using reference TRBV28 and TRBJ2-7 for the parts outside the CDR3, the full variable domain is DVKVTQSSRYLVKRTGEKVFLECVQDMDHENMFWYRQDPGLGLRLIYFSYDVKMKEKGDIPEGYSVSREKKERFSLILESASTNQTSMYLCASSPANPYEQYFGPGTRLTVT.

The chain uses TRBV5-5 and TRBJ2-7; D remains unclear. The CDR3 runs to 14 residues. V shed 0 bases and J shed 2 bases, with 9 bases lying between them. Germline V gene sequence: CDR1 SGHKS, CDR2 YYEKEE (reference sequence). This chain's CDR3 is CASSLGVAPYEQYF. The DNA for the CDR3 is TGTGCCAGCAGCTTGGGGGTTGCGCCCTACGAGCAGTACTTC. The whole variable domain, remainder taken from reference TRBV5-5 and TRBJ2-7, is DAGVTQSPTHLIKTRGQQVTLRCSPISGHKSVSWYQQVLGQGPQFIFQYYEKEERGRGNFPDRFSARQFPNYSSELNVNALLLGDSALYLCASSLGVAPYEQYFGPGTRLTVT.

This clone was seen a few times. J is TRBJ2-1 and V is TRBV5-6; D gene unclear. V lost 3 bases to trimming and J lost 5 bases, with 3 bases between them. The CDR3 totals 11 residues. From germline, CDR1 is SGHDT and CDR2 YYEEEE. The DNA of the CDR3 is TGTGCCAGCAGCTGGGACAATGAGCAGTTCTTC. It codes for CASSWDNEQFF. The variable domain in full, completed from reference TRBV5-6 and TRBJ2-1, reads DAGVTQSPTHLIKTRGQQVTLRCSPKSGHDTVSWYQQALGQGPQFIFQYYEEEERQRGNFPDRFSGHQFPNYSSELNVNALLLGDSALYLCASSWDNEQFFGPGTRLTVL.

The chain carries TRBV27 and TRBJ2-1, with D hard to call. The CDR3 length is 11 residues. Germline CDR1 is MNHEY and CDR2 is SMNVEV (reference sequence). Trimming removed 9 bases at V and 7 bases at J, with 10 bases between. This chain's CDR3 is CASGNRNEQFF. DNA for the CDR3: TGTGCCAGTGGAAACAGAAATGAGCAGTTCTTC.

This clone was seen a few times. The chain links TRBV5-1 to TRBJ2-7, with 9 bases matching TRBD2. The CDR3 runs 12 residues. Germline V gives CDR1 SGHRS, CDR2 YFSETQ. V lost 2 bases and J lost 6; bases outside the gene matches: 0. Here the CDR3 DNA reads TGCGCCAGCAGCTTAGCGGGGGGCGAGCAGTACTTC. Its translation is CASSLAGGEQYF.

This chain uses TRBV27 with TRBJ2-1; tentatively, D is TRBD1 (5 bases). V lost 2 bases, J lost 7 bases, and 12 bases lay in between. This CDR3 has 14 amino acids. Germline CDR1 reads MNHEY; CDR2 reads SMNVEV (reference sequence). The CDR3 DNA sequence: TGTGCCAGCAGTTTAATATCCCCAGGGAATGAGCAGTTCTTC. Its protein product is CASSLISPGNEQFF.

This clone was observed once. The rearrangement joins TRBV10-3 to TRBJ2-3; D is possibly TRBD1 or TRBD2 (6 bases each). The germline V gene has CDR1 ENHRY and CDR2 SYGVKD. The germline V and J ends were trimmed by 4 bases and 0 bases, with 14 bases remaining between them. CDR3 size: 16 residues. The CDR3 loop reads CAISVGGQPSTDTQYF. The CDR3, as DNA: TGTGCCATCAGTGTTGGGGGGCAACCTAGCACAGATACGCAGTATTTT.